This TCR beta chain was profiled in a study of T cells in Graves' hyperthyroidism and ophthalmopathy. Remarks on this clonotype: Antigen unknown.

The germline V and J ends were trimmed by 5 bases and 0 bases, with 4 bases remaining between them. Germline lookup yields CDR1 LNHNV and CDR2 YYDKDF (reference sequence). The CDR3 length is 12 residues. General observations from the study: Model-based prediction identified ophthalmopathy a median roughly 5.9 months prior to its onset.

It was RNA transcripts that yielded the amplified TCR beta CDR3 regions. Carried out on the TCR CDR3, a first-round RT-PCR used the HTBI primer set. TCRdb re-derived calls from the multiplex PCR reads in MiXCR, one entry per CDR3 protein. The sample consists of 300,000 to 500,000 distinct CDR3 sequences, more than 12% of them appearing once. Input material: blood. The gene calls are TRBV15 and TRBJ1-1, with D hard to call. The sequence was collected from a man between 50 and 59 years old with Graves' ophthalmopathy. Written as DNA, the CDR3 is TGTGCCACCAGCCCTCTGAACACTGAAGCTTTCTTT. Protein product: CATSPLNTEAFF.